This T cell receptor (beta chain) was observed in a study of cytomegalovirus exposure and HLA in healthy donors. Study as a whole: The Caucasian-associated ancestry cluster held roughly 80% of approximately 400 genotyped donors. Study findings and constraints: In a later analysis, at a false discovery rate of 0.05, 15,000 to 20,000 TCR beta sequences matched HLA alleles.

Primers: 60 Vbeta forward and 13 Jbeta reverse. Method: immunoSEQ multiplex PCR; TCRdb's copy keeps in-frame clones and lacks some. The data show more than 140,000 clones, about 79% seen once. Concerning this clone itself: As yet, its antigen is unknown.

The length of the CDR3 is 15 residues. The ends were cut back, 7 bases at V and 0 bases at J, with 13 bases in the middle. Per the germline V gene, CDR1 is LNHDA and CDR2 is SQIVND (reference sequence). Sequencing was performed on PBMCs. The gene calls are TRBV19 and TRBJ1-5; D is uncertain. This sequence was found in a male donor in good health and CMV-seronegative. The CDR3 protein is CASNRNRRSNQPQHF. DNA of the CDR3: TGTGCCAGTAATCGCAACAGACGTAGCAATCAGCCCCAGCATTTT.